Below, 29 T cell receptor beta chains from the same sample are listed, as sequenced in a study of OX40 agonist ivuxolimab in advanced cancers. TCRdb's table, derived via immunoSEQ multiplex PCR, lists solely in-frame clones and lacks some. The sample has more than 80,000 clones; 70% to 90% are singletons. Source: CD4+ or CD8+ T cells sorted from blood, taken in a trial of the OX40 agonist ivuxolimab. These receptors were collected from an adult with an advanced solid tumor such as melanoma, head and neck, liver or kidney cancer.

CDR3 in amino acids: CASSRQGTEPYEQYF. CDR3 coding DNA: TGCGCCAGCAGCCGCCAAGGGACAGAACCCTACGAGCAGTACTTC. V gene TRBV4-3 combines with J gene TRBJ2-7, with 7 bases aligning to TRBD1. This CDR3 has 15 amino acids. CDR1 and CDR2 (germline): LGHNA, YSLEER. J lost 2 bases, V lost 4 bases, and 8 bases had no gene match.

As to this clone: Relative to the germline gene, one junction end is altered; a read error may explain this. This rearrangement joins TRBV7-7 to TRBJ2-5; D perhaps matches TRBD2 (7 bases). The CDR3 contains 15 residues. Germline V gene lookup returns CDR1 SSHAT and CDR2 FNYEAQ (reference sequence). The CDR3 protein is CASSLGGTLQETQYF. The CDR3 coding sequence is TGTGCTAGCAGCTTGGGGGGGACACTCCAAGAGACCCAGTACTTC.

The V gene is TRBV6-5, the J gene TRBJ2-5, with 9 bases identical to TRBD2. Germline V gives CDR1 MNHEY, CDR2 SVGAGI. With 0 bases clipped from V and 2 bases from J, the junction kept 4 bases outside the gene matches. There are 16 residues in the CDR3. The CDR3 sequence: CASSYSSGRGQETQYF. The CDR3 region has the DNA TGTGCCAGCAGTTACTCTAGCGGGAGAGGTCAAGAGACCCAGTACTTC.

This clone was counted once. The chain uses TRBV7-8 and TRBJ2-1; TRBD1 might be the D (7 bases). V was pared by 1 base and J by 9 bases, with 25 bases between. Germline V CDR1 and CDR2: SGHVS, FQNEAQ. The CDR3 has 18 amino acids. The DNA of the CDR3 is TGTGCCAGCAGCTTAGTATCCGTCGTCGCGGGGCAGGGGGGTGAGCAGTTCTTC. Translated: CASSLVSVVAGQGGEQFF.

The V and J genes are TRBV30 and TRBJ2-7; 9 nucleotides align to TRBD1. This CDR3 contains 15 residues. J gave up 4 bases and V 0 bases, and 7 bases lay outside the gene matches. The V gene's germline CDR1 is GTSNPN and CDR2 SVGIG (reference sequence). CDR3 nucleotides: TGTGCCTGGAGTGTAGGGGGGACAGGGTCGTACGAGCAGTACTTC. Protein: CAWSVGGTGSYEQYF. The full variable domain, with the rest looked up from reference TRBV30 and TRBJ2-7, is SQTIHQWPATLVQPVGSPLSLECTVEGTSNPNLYWYRQAAGRGLQLLFYSVGIGQISSEVPQNLSASRPQDRQFILSSKKLLLSDSGFYLCAWSVGGTGSYEQYFGPGTRLTVT.

A few counts support this clone. The rearrangement uses TRBV7-9 and TRBJ1-2; possible D gene TRBD1, 5 bases. This CDR3 is 12 amino acids long. Germline CDR1 SEHNR, CDR2 FQNEAQ (reference sequence). Trimming removed 5 bases at V and 9 bases at J, with 13 bases between. DNA of the CDR3: TGTGCCAGCAGCGAGCGAAGGGGCCGCTACACCTTC. Its protein product is CASSERRGRYTF.

J is TRBJ1-2 and V is TRBV5-1; D remains unclear. Germline-derived CDR1 and CDR2 are SGHRS and YFSETQ. The CDR3 runs to 15 residues. The V gene lost 0 bases and the J gene lost 0 bases, with 9 bases spanning the gap. The CDR3 region is CASSLEASTNYGYTF. CDR3 bases: TGCGCCAGCAGCTTGGAGGCCAGTACTAACTATGGCTACACCTTC.

V is TRBV6-5 and J is TRBJ2-5; 8 bases map to TRBD1. CDR1 is MNHEY and CDR2 is SVGAGI in the germline V gene. V trimming: 0 bases; J trimming: 5 bases; junction bases outside the gene matches: 5. CDR3 length equals 15 residues. As DNA, the CDR3 is TGTGCCAGCAGTTACTCCGACAGGGGCAGGGAGACCCAGTACTTC. Translating it yields CASSYSDRGRETQYF.

This sequence joins TRBV6-1 and TRBJ2-1, with D possibly being TRBD2 (6 bases). CDR1 is MNHNS, CDR2 SASEGT, per germline. This CDR3 spans 13 amino acids. Deletions cut 6 bases from V and 8 bases from J, with 14 bases between. The DNA for the CDR3 is TGTGCCAGCAGCCGGGACGGCGGGGATGAGCAGTTCTTC. Protein sequence: CASSRDGGDEQFF.

The sample holds a few counts of this clone. The chain recombines TRBV19 with TRBJ1-5; a possible D gene is TRBD1 (6 bases). CDR1 and CDR2 from the germline V gene are LNHDA and SQIVND (reference sequence). The CDR3 has 12 amino acids. V lost 7 bases, J lost 4 bases, and 8 bases lay in between. CDR3 protein: CASTRGNQPQHF. In DNA form, the CDR3 reads TGTGCCAGTACCAGGGGAAATCAGCCCCAGCATTTT. Filled out from reference TRBV19 and TRBJ1-5, the complete variable domain reads DGGITQSPKYLFRKEGQNVTLSCEQNLNHDAMYWYRQDPGQGLRLIYYSQIVNDFQKGDIAEGYSVSREKKESFPLTVTSAQKNPTAFYLCASTRGNQPQHFGDGTRLSIL.

The chain uses TRBV19 and TRBJ2-7; 10 bases align to TRBD2. The V gene end was trimmed by 0 bases and the J gene end by 4 bases; junction bases not matched to a gene: 6. The CDR3 runs 16 residues. Germline V lookup: CDR1 LNHDA, CDR2 SQIVND (reference sequence). The chain's CDR3 is CASSIEASGSWYEQYF. In DNA form, the CDR3 reads TGTGCCAGTAGTATAGAGGCTAGCGGGAGTTGGTACGAGCAGTACTTC.

This rearrangement joins TRBV4-3 to TRBJ2-7, with TRBD1 matching 7 bases. The V gene's germline CDR1 is LGHNA and CDR2 YSLEER. V trimming: 4 bases; J trimming: 4 bases; junction bases outside the gene matches: 10. The CDR3 runs to 15 residues. As DNA, the CDR3 is TGCGCCAGCAGCCCATCTTACAGGGGATTTTACGAGCAGTACTTC. It yields the protein CASSPSYRGFYEQYF.

The chain couples TRBV6-6 to TRBJ2-1, with 7 nucleotides matching TRBD2. Germline values: CDR1 MNHNY, CDR2 SVGAGI (reference sequence). Trimming cost V 0 bases and J 5 bases; bases outside gene matches: 7. The CDR3 is 16 amino acids. This chain's CDR3 is CASSYSRGTRNNEQFF. The CDR3 region has the DNA TGTGCCAGCAGTTACTCGCGGGGGACGCGAAACAATGAGCAGTTCTTC.

This clone was observed a single time. V and J are TRBV9 and TRBJ1-4; TRBD1 might be the D (6 bases). CDR3 size: 16 residues. Germline V lookup: CDR1 SGDLS, CDR2 YYNGEE. Deletions cut 0 bases from V and 1 base from J, with 10 bases between. CDR3 sequence reads: CASSVGGGKTNEKLFF. The CDR3 DNA follows: TGTGCCAGCAGCGTAGGCGGGGGCAAAACTAATGAAAAACTGTTTTTT. The full variable domain, with the rest looked up from reference TRBV9 and TRBJ1-4, is DSGVTQTPKHLITATGQRVTLRCSPRSGDLSVYWYQQSLDQGLQFLIQYYNGEERAKGNILERFSAQQFPDLHSELNLSSLELGDSALYFCASSVGGGKTNEKLFFGSGTQLSVL.

The rearrangement uses TRBV12-5 and TRBJ1-5; a weak D match, TRBD1 (6 bases). Trimming cost V 0 bases and J 1 base, with 13 bases left between them. This CDR3 contains 17 residues. The germline gives CDR1 LGHNT, CDR2 FRNRAP. CDR3 DNA sequence: TGTGCTAGTGGTTTGGTACTCGGGAGGGGGAGCAATCAGCCCCAGCATTTT. Its protein product is CASGLVLGRGSNQPQHF.

This clone was observed a single time. The chain recombines TRBV29-1 with TRBJ1-1; 10 bases match TRBD1. The CDR3 is 15 amino acids. Per germline, CDR1 SQVTM and CDR2 ANQGSEA. J gave up 1 base and V 8 bases, and 10 bases lay outside the gene matches. The CDR3 DNA sequence: TGCAGCACGACAGGGGGCGAAAAAGGGAACACTGAAGCTTTCTTT. Residues: CSTTGGEKGNTEAFF.

V and J are TRBV19 and TRBJ1-3; possibly TRBD1 for D (5 bases). V lost 8 bases and J 0 bases, leaving 17 bases between the germline ends. This CDR3 contains 16 residues. Germline V gives CDR1 LNHDA, CDR2 SQIVND (reference sequence). CDR3 sequence: CASSYGTAPSGNTIYF. CDR3 sequence (DNA): TGTGCCAGTTCCTACGGGACGGCACCCTCTGGAAACACCATATATTTT.

The genes are TRBV10-3 and TRBJ1-6; D gene ambiguous. In germline, CDR1 is ENHRY, CDR2 SYGVKD. CDR3 length equals 14 residues. V was clipped by 10 bases and J by 7 bases, with 17 bases between them. DNA for the CDR3: TGTGCCAGCCAAGACTCCCTTTCGAATTCACCCCTCCACTTT. Translated, it gives CASQDSLSNSPLHF.

The chain employs TRBV19 and TRBJ1-4, with 7 bases matching TRBD1. The CDR3 is 15 amino acids. Germline V gives CDR1 LNHDA, CDR2 SQIVND (reference sequence). V lost 3 bases, J lost 0 bases, and 1 base stayed unmatched. For the CDR3, the DNA is TGTGCCAGTAGTATCGGACAGGCAACTAATGAAAAACTGTTTTTT. Translating gives CASSIGQATNEKLFF.

The CDR3 sequence: CAWIGGGTNTEAFF. The CDR3 region has the DNA TGTGCCTGGATTGGTGGGGGCACGAACACTGAAGCTTTCTTT. The chain combines TRBV30 with TRBJ1-1; D perhaps matches TRBD1 (6 bases). Germline V gene lookup returns CDR1 GTSNPN and CDR2 SVGIG (reference sequence). The CDR3 has 14 amino acids. V was clipped by 4 bases and J by 1 base, with 13 bases between them.

The chain joins TRBV6-1 to TRBJ2-1, with TRBD2 matching 10 bases. The CDR3 is made up of 17 amino acids. Trimming cost V 1 base and J 6 bases; bases outside gene matches: 9. Germline V gene lookup returns CDR1 MNHNS and CDR2 SASEGT. This CDR3 reads CASSEESGRAGGNEQFF. The CDR3 region has the DNA TGTGCCAGCAGTGAAGAAAGCGGGAGGGCCGGCGGCAATGAGCAGTTCTTC.

V and J are TRBV5-1 and TRBJ1-3; the D gene is possibly TRBD1 (5 bases). Germline values: CDR1 SGHRS, CDR2 YFSETQ. CDR3 length: 15 amino acids. Trimming removed 0 bases from V and 0 bases from J, with 7 bases in between. This CDR3 reads CASSLGQSSGNTIYF. DNA of the CDR3: TGCGCCAGCAGCTTGGGACAGAGCTCTGGAAACACCATATATTTT.

The chain links TRBV7-6 to TRBJ2-3, with 8 positions matching TRBD2. The CDR3 extends over 16 amino acids. Looked up from germline, CDR1 is SGHVS and CDR2 is FNYEAQ. With V trimmed by 5 bases and J by 2 bases, 9 bases remained unmatched. The CDR3 protein is CASSPGGGGNTDTQYF. CDR3 nucleotides: TGTGCCAGCAGCCCGGGGGGCGGGGGGAACACAGATACGCAGTATTTT. The whole variable domain, filled in from reference TRBV7-6 and TRBJ2-3, reads GAGVSQSPRYKVTKRGQDVALRCDPISGHVSLYWYRQALGQGPEFLTYFNYEAQQDKSGLPNDRFSAERPEGSISTLTIQRTEQRDSAMYRCASSPGGGGNTDTQYFGPGTRLTVL.

This sequence joins TRBV2 and TRBJ2-4; D is uncertain. The CDR3 length is 15 residues. The ends were cut back, 3 bases at V and 0 bases at J, with 9 bases in the middle. Germline CDR1 is SNHLY and CDR2 is FYNNEI. The CDR3 region is CASSDIGLAKNIQYF. In nucleotides, the CDR3 is TGTGCCAGCAGTGATATAGGGCTAGCCAAAAACATTCAGTACTTC.

This clone has just one count. The chain joins TRBV19 to TRBJ1-5, with D possibly being TRBD1 (5 bases). The V end was cut by 4 bases, the J end by 6 bases, with 10 bases between. The CDR3 is 13 amino acids. Germline-derived CDR1 and CDR2 are LNHDA and SQIVND (reference sequence). The CDR3 coding sequence is TGTGCCAGTAGTACCAGGGTTGCTCAGCCCCAGCATTTT. Amino acids: CASSTRVAQPQHF.

The J gene is TRBJ2-2, the V gene TRBV6-6; D not resolved. This CDR3 contains 13 residues. V gave up 4 bases and J gave up 4 bases, with 7 bases separating them. Germline CDR1 and CDR2: MNHNY and SVGAGI (reference sequence). The chain's CDR3 is CASSSRVTGELFF. The CDR3, as DNA: TGTGCCAGCAGTTCGCGAGTCACCGGGGAGCTGTTTTTT.

The rearrangement links TRBV30 to TRBJ1-2; the match to TRBD1 covers 8 bases. The CDR3 sequence is 15 residues long. J was trimmed by 6 bases and V by 2 bases; bases with no gene match: 11. In germline, CDR1 is GTSNPN, CDR2 SVGIG (reference sequence). The CDR3 spells CAWSPNWDRRDGYTF. The DNA for the CDR3 is TGTGCCTGGAGTCCCAACTGGGACAGGAGGGATGGCTACACCTTC.

Here the CDR3 DNA reads TGTGCCAGCAGCACTGACAGGGGGGCTCAGCCCCAGCATTTT. It translates to CASSTDRGAQPQHF. The J gene is TRBJ1-5, the V gene TRBV7-9; the match to TRBD1 covers 9 bases. Trimming took 5 bases from V and 6 from J; bases not matched to a gene: 5. The CDR3 is 14 amino acids. CDR1 is SEHNR and CDR2 is FQNEAQ in the germline V gene (reference sequence).

This chain links TRBV15 with TRBJ1-5, with D possibly TRBD1 on 5 matching bases. V lost 0 bases and J lost 5, with 23 bases in between. The CDR3 consists of 19 residues. Germline V gene sequence: CDR1 LNHNV, CDR2 YYDKDF (reference sequence). CDR3 sequence reads: CATSRDKGSPLTYDQPQHF. In DNA form, the CDR3 reads TGTGCCACCAGCAGAGATAAGGGGAGCCCCTTAACCTACGATCAGCCCCAGCATTTT.